The present T cell receptor (beta chain) was sequenced within a study of cytotoxic CD8 clonotypes in ibrutinib-treated CLL. About the study: Some 10 relapsed/refractory, some 15 treatment-naive; about 17 IGHV unmutated. Study-wide findings and caveats: Contraction or stability on treatment was seen for public clonotypes, which were uncommon.

The table came from immunoSEQ multiplex PCR; TCRdb's copy has only in-frame clones and leaves some out. This table has 90,000 to 100,000 clones, 78% appearing once. To note about this clone: As yet, its antigen is unknown.

The V gene end was trimmed by 1 base and the J gene end by 0 bases; junction bases not matched to a gene: 3. The CDR3 covers 15 residues. Germline V CDR1 and CDR2: LGHNT, FRNRAP. The TCR originated in a human donor with chronic lymphocytic leukemia. Specimen: PBMCs, collected after 12 months of ibrutinib treatment. This sequence joins TRBV12-5 and TRBJ2-7, with TRBD1 matching over 7 bases. CDR3 sequence (DNA): TGTGCTAGTGGTTTGGCGACAGGGAGCTCCTACGAGCAGTACTTC. Translation: CASGLATGSSYEQYF.